The T cell receptor beta chain under discussion was sequenced for a study of blood T cell repertoires in COVID-19. Across the whole study: COVID-19 samples, acute and convalescent, were from the United States, Italy and Spain.

The CDR3 has 13 residues. Germline V lookup: CDR1 LGHNA, CDR2 YNFKEQ. V shed 0 bases and J shed 3 bases, with 3 bases lying between them. Participant ages covered about 18 to 100 years across around 22 US areas. Allocation to cohorts depended on clinical history reported by the participants. The method was immunoSEQ multiplex PCR; TCRdb's version includes in-frame clones alone and lacks a portion of them. The sample has 300,000 to 400,000 clones, just over 85% seen once. Sample: PBMCs or T cells enriched from blood (not recorded which). V usage is TRBV4-2 and J usage is TRBJ2-1; D gene ambiguous. The receptor comes from a woman between 35 and 50 years old with acute COVID-19. Here the CDR3 reads CASSQELYNEQFF. The CDR3 DNA reads TGTGCCAGCAGCCAAGAACTCTACAATGAGCAGTTCTTC.